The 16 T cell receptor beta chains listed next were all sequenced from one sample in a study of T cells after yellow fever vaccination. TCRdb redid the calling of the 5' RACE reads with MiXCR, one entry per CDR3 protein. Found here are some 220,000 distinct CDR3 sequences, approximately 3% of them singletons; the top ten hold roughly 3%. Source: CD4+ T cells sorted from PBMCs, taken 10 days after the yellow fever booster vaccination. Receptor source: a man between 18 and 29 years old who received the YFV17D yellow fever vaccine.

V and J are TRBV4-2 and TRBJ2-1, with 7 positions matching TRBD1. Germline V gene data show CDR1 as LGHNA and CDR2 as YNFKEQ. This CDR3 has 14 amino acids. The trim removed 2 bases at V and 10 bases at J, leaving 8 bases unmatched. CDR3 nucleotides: TGTGCCAGCAGCCAAACCGACAGGGTGGGGGAGCAGTTCTTC. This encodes CASSQTDRVGEQFF.

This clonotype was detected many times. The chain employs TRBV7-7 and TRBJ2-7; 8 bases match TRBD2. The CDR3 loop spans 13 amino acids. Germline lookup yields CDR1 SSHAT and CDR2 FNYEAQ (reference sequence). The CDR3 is CASSLTSDHEQYV. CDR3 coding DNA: TGTGCTAGCAGCCTGACTAGCGACCACGAGCAGTACGTC.

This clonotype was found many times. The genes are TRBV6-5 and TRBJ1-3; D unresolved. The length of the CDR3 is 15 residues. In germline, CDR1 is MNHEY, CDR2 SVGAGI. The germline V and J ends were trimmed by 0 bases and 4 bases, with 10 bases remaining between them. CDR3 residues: CASSYSPGSGNTIYF. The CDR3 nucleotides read TGTGCCAGCAGTTACTCTCCGGGATCCGGAAACACCATATATTTT.

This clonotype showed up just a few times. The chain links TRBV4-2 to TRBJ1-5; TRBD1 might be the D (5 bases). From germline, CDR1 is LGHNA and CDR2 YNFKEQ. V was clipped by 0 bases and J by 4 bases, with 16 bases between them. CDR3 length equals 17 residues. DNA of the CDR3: TGTGCCAGCAGCCAAGATGCGTCGACAGACAATAATCAGCCCCAGCATTTT. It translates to CASSQDASTDNNQPQHF.

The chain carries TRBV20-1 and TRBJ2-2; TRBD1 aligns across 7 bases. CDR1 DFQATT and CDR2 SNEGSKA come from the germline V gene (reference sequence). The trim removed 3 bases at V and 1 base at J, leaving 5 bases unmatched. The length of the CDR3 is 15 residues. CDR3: CSARLDRVNTGELFF. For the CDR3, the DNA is TGCAGTGCTAGGCTCGACAGGGTGAACACCGGGGAGCTGTTTTTT.

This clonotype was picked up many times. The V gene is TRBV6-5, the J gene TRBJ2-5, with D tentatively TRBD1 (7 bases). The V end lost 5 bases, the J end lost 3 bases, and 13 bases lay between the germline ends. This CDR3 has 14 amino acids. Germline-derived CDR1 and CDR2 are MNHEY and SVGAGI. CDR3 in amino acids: CASSRTRGEETQYF. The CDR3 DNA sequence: TGTGCCAGCAGTCGAACCAGGGGGGAAGAGACCCAGTACTTC.

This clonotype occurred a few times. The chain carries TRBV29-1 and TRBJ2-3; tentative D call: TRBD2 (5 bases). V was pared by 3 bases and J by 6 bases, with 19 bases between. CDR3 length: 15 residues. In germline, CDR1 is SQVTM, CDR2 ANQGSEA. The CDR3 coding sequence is TGCAGCGTTGACCCCGCGGGTGTATCGGGGGATACGCAGTATTTT. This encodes CSVDPAGVSGDTQYF.

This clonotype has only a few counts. This CDR3 is CASSLVPDQETQYF. The CDR3, as DNA: TGTGCCAGCAGCTTGGTACCGGATCAAGAGACCCAGTACTTC. V gene TRBV5-5 combines with J gene TRBJ2-5; D call uncertain. The V and J ends lost 0 bases and 2 bases respectively, with 8 bases between them. The length of the CDR3 is 14 residues. CDR1 SGHKS and CDR2 YYEKEE come from the germline V gene (reference sequence).

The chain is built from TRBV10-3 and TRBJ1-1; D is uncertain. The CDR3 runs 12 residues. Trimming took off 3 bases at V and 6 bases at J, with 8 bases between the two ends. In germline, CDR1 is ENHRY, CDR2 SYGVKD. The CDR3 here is CAISDSQAEAFF. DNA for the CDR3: TGTGCCATCAGTGACAGCCAGGCTGAAGCTTTCTTT.

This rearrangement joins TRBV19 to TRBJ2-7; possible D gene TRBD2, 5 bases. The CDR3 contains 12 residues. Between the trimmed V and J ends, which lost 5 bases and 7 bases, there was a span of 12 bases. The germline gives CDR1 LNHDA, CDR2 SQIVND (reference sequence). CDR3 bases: TGTGCCAGTAGTTCGGACTTTCGGGAGCAGTACGTC. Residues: CASSSDFREQYV.

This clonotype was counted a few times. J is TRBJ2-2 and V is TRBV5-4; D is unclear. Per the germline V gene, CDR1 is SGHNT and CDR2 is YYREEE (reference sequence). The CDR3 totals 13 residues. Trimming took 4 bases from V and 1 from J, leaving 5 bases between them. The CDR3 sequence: CASSRQNTGELFF. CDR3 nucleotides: TGTGCCAGCAGCCGCCAGAACACCGGGGAGCTGTTTTTT.

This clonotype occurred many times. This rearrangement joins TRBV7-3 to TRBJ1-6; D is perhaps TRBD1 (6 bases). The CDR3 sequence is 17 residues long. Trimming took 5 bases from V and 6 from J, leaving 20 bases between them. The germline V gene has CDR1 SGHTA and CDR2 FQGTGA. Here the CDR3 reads CASSPRVRGSANSPLHF. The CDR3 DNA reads TGTGCCAGCAGCCCAAGGGTCAGGGGCTCGGCTAATTCACCCCTCCACTTT.

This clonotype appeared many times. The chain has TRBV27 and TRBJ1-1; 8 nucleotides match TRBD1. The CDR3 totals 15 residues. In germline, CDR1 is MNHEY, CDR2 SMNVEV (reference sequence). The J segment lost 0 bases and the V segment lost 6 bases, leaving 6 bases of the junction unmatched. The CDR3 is CASRLHRGMNTEAFF. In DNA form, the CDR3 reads TGTGCCAGCAGACTTCACAGGGGGATGAACACTGAAGCTTTCTTT.

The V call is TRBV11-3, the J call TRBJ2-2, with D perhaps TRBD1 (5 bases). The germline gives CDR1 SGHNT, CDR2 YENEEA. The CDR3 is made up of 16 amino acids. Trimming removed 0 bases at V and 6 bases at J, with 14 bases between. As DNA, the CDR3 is TGTGCCAGCAGCTTAGATCCCACGACAGTTCCCGGGGAGCTGTTTTTT. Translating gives CASSLDPTTVPGELFF.

CDR3: CASRDVGYGYTF. The DNA of the CDR3 is TGTGCCAGTAGGGACGTCGGCTATGGCTACACCTTC. V is TRBV12-3 or TRBV12-4 and J is TRBJ1-2; TRBD1 might be the D (5 bases). The ends were cut back, 9 bases at V and 4 bases at J, with 12 bases in the middle. The length of the CDR3 is 12 residues.

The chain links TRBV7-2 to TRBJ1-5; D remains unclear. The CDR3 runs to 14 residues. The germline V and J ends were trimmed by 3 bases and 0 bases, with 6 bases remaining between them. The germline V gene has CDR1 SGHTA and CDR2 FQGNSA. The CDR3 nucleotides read TGTGCCAGCAGCTTTTTGGTTAGCAATCAGCCCCAGCATTTT. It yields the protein CASSFLVSNQPQHF.